This T cell receptor (beta chain) was retrieved from a study of blood T cell repertoires in COVID-19. Study information: The United States, Italy and Spain were the sources of the acute and convalescent COVID-19 samples.

TCRdb's table, derived via immunoSEQ multiplex PCR, lists solely in-frame clones and lacks some. The sample contains about 210,000 clones, about four fifths of which appear only once. The germline gives CDR1 SGDLS, CDR2 YYNGEE. The ends were cut back, 4 bases at V and 5 bases at J, with 16 bases in the middle. The CDR3 loop spans 15 amino acids. The chain couples TRBV9 to TRBJ2-1; weak D call: TRBD2 (5 bases). Sequencing input: peripheral blood. The receptor comes from a woman at least 80 years old with COVID-19, enrolled during active disease. DNA of the CDR3: TGTGCCAGCAGCCCTCGGGGTAGGGCGGACAATGAGCAGTTCTTC. It translates to CASSPRGRADNEQFF.